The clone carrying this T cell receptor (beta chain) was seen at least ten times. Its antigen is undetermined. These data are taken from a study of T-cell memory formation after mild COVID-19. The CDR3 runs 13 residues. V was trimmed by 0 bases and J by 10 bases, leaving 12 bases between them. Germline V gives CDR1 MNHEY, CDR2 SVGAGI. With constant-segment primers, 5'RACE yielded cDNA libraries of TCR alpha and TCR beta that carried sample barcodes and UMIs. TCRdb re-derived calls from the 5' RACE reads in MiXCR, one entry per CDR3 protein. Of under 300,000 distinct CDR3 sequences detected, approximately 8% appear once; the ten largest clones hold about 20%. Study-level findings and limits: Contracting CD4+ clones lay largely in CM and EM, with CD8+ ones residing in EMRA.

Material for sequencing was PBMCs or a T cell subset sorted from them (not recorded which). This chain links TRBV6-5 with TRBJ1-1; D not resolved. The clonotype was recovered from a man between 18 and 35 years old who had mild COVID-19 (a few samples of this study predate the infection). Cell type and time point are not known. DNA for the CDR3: TGTGCCAGCAGTTACTCAGGCGGTCCAGGAGCTTTCTTT. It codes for CASSYSGGPGAFF.